The 4 T cell receptor beta chains given below trace back to one sample, sequenced in a study of cytomegalovirus exposure and HLA in healthy donors. PCR amplification relied on 60 Vbeta primers (plus 13 Jbeta primers). Sequenced by immunoSEQ multiplex PCR; TCRdb stores in-frame clones only, minus some. Of around 260,000 clones listed, roughly 80% are singletons. Sequencing was done on a sample of PBMCs. These TCRs come from a girl under 10 years old in good health and CMV-seronegative.

The chain uses TRBV5-6 and TRBJ2-2; D remains ambiguous. The V and J ends lost 2 bases and 1 base respectively, with 6 bases between them. This CDR3 contains 14 residues. From germline, CDR1 is SGHDT and CDR2 YYEEEE. The CDR3 protein is CASSFEENTGELFF. CDR3 DNA: TGTGCCAGCAGCTTCGAGGAGAACACCGGGGAGCTGTTTTTT. Together with reference TRBV5-6 and TRBJ2-2, the CDR3 gives the full variable domain: DAGVTQSPTHLIKTRGQQVTLRCSPKSGHDTVSWYQQALGQGPQFIFQYYEEEERQRGNFPDRFSGHQFPNYSSELNVNALLLGDSALYLCASSFEENTGELFFGEGSRLTVL.

V and J are TRBV12-5 and TRBJ2-2, with D possibly matching TRBD2 (6 bases). The CDR3 sequence is 17 residues long. V was pared by 3 bases and J by 1 base, with 15 bases between. Germline-derived CDR1 and CDR2 are LGHNT and FRNRAP. CDR3: CASGFLLTRQNTGELFF. CDR3 coding DNA: TGTGCTAGTGGTTTCCTACTGACTAGACAGAACACCGGGGAGCTGTTTTTT.

This chain links TRBV4-1 with TRBJ1-5; the D gene is possibly TRBD1 (5 bases). The V and J ends lost 0 bases and 3 bases respectively, with 15 bases between them. This CDR3 spans 17 amino acids. CDR1 and CDR2 (germline): MGHRA, YSYEKL. CDR3 in DNA: TGCGCCAGCAGCCAAGATCAACTGTGGGGACTCAATCAGCCCCAGCATTTT. Its translation is CASSQDQLWGLNQPQHF.

Only a few counts were recorded for this clone. CDR3 region: CASSPAFYNEQFF. The CDR3 DNA reads TGTGCCAGCAGCCCAGCGTTCTACAATGAGCAGTTCTTC. This chain uses TRBV7-8 with TRBJ2-1; D is unresolved. The CDR3 sequence is 13 residues long. Germline assignment: CDR1 SGHVS and CDR2 FQNEAQ. Trimming pared 5 bases from V and 3 bases from J, leaving 8 bases between.